What follows describes a single TCR beta chain. The antigen is undetermined. At one end, the junction sequence differs from germline, possibly due to a read error. TCR beta cDNA came from about 0.45 ug total RNA, primed with a constant-region primer. It was through three nested multiplex PCR rounds of slightly modified ARM-PCR that TCR beta libraries arose. A C-beta reverse primer and TRBV1-TRBV30 forward primers served in each of the first two PCR rounds, at 9 to 10 cycles apiece. TCRdb redid the calling of the multiplex PCR reads with MiXCR, one entry per CDR3 protein. This table has 70,000 to 75,000 distinct CDR3 sequences, about 70% appearing once. The CDR3 runs to 15 residues. Per germline, CDR1 ENHRY and CDR2 SYGVKD. The data stem from a study of tumor-infiltrating lymphocytes in primary liver carcinoma. Taking about 19-31 mg of unsorted bulk tissue, the authors co-extracted RNA and DNA. Surgical resection was the treatment these patients received for primary liver carcinoma.

Whole-study findings and limits: Tumor region pairs shared more overlap than did tumor-adjacent and tumor-blood pairs.

The sequence came from a man between 40 and 49 years old with primary liver carcinoma and hepatitis B virus infection. The rearrangement joins TRBV10-3 to TRBJ1-5; 10 nucleotides agree with TRBD1. The sample comprised liver tumor tissue from sampling region 4. The subset was: tumor region T4, right-lateral pole. CDR3 region: CVISESTGGGQSQHF. Here the CDR3 DNA reads TGTGTCATCAGTGAGTCGACAGGGGGCGGTCAGTCCCAGCATTTT.